This TCR beta chain stems from a study of Graves' ophthalmopathy and Graves' hyperthyroidism. This clonotype was detected many times. The TCR beta CDR3 regions underwent amplification from RNA transcripts. RT-PCR with HTBI primers came first, then second-round multiplex PCR. MiXCR was run by TCRdb on the multiplex PCR reads, yielding one entry per CDR3 protein. Found here are around 1.1 million distinct CDR3 sequences, less than 45% of them singletons; the top ten hold around 10%. Sequencing was carried out using peripheral blood or thyroid tissue (not recorded which). This TCR was sampled from an adult man with Graves' hyperthyroidism.

CDR3 in amino acids: CASSSGTGGAGNYGYTF. CDR3 sequence (DNA): TGTGCCAGCAGCTCAGGGACAGGGGGCGCCGGCAACTATGGCTACACCTTC. The V gene is TRBV7-8, the J gene TRBJ1-2; TRBD1 matches 12 bases. From germline, CDR1 is SGHVS and CDR2 FQNEAQ. The length of the CDR3 is 17 residues. V shed 4 bases and J 2 bases; nucleotides not matched to a gene: 8.